This T cell receptor (beta chain) was recorded in a study of T cell responses to AZD1222 COVID-19 vaccine. The CDR3 consists of 14 residues. With 0 bases removed from V and 1 base from J, the gap between germline ends came to 6 bases. Germline V gene lookup returns CDR1 MDHEN and CDR2 SYDVKM. As to this clone: The antigen is not known.

Profiled with immunoSEQ multiplex PCR; TCRdb holds only in-frame clones, not every one. The sample yields approximately 150,000 clones, approximately 89% seen once. The study, taken as a whole, reports: Researchers report vaccine-associated CD4 TCRs spanning spike, with dominance at 160-218 and 743-854. Repertoires were obtained only post-peak T cell response.

The receptor was derived from an adult who received the AZD1222 COVID-19 vaccine. J is TRBJ1-1 and V is TRBV28; D remains ambiguous. The material was peripheral blood, obtained 28 days after the second AZD1222 dose. The CDR3 protein is CASSLWVGNTEAFF. The DNA of the CDR3 is TGTGCCAGCAGTTTATGGGTTGGGAACACTGAAGCTTTCTTT.